The 10 T cell receptor beta chains below were found in one sample sequenced in a study of blood T cell repertoires in COVID-19. The assay was immunoSEQ multiplex PCR, and TCRdb's table has in-frame clones only and misses some. The sample has some 170,000 clones, roughly 84% seen once. Sample: PBMCs or T cells enriched from blood (not recorded which). Every receptor here comes from a man aged 50 or older who had recovered from COVID-19.

V is TRBV27 and J is TRBJ2-7; weak D call: TRBD1 (6 bases). The V end was cut by 0 bases, the J end by 1 base, with 7 bases between. Germline V CDR1 and CDR2: MNHEY, SMNVEV (reference sequence). This CDR3 has 14 amino acids. CDR3: CASSLSGASYEQYF. CDR3 coding DNA: TGTGCCAGCAGTTTATCGGGGGCATCCTACGAGCAGTACTTC.

The chain uses TRBV28 and TRBJ1-2; perhaps TRBD1 as D (6 bases). Trimming took off 5 bases at V and 0 bases at J, with 13 bases between the two ends. Germline V gives CDR1 MDHEN, CDR2 SYDVKM. The CDR3 contains 15 residues. In DNA form, the CDR3 reads TGTGCCAGCAGTCGGCCCGACAGGACTAACTATGGCTACACCTTC. It translates to CASSRPDRTNYGYTF.

The chain combines TRBV4-1 with TRBJ1-5, with unresolved D. V shed 5 bases and J shed 0 bases, with 14 bases lying between them. This CDR3 contains 16 residues. The germline gives CDR1 MGHRA, CDR2 YSYEKL. CDR3 in amino acids: CASSWRVAYSNQPQHF. Written as DNA, the CDR3 is TGCGCCAGCAGCTGGCGGGTCGCGTATAGCAATCAGCCCCAGCATTTT.

The chain couples TRBV28 to TRBJ2-1; D possibly corresponds to TRBD2 (6 bases). In germline, CDR1 is MDHEN, CDR2 SYDVKM. Trimming shortened V by 5 bases and J by 8 bases, and 16 bases separated the two germline ends. The CDR3 contains 14 residues. The CDR3 sequence is CASSRAGTSHEQFF. The CDR3 region has the DNA TGTGCCAGCAGTAGGGCCGGGACTTCGCATGAGCAGTTCTTC. The entire variable domain, with the rest obtained from reference TRBV28 and TRBJ2-1, is as follows: DVKVTQSSRYLVKRTGEKVFLECVQDMDHENMFWYRQDPGLGLRLIYFSYDVKMKEKGDIPEGYSVSREKKERFSLILESASTNQTSMYLCASSRAGTSHEQFFGPGTRLTVL.

The chain has TRBV27 and TRBJ2-7, with a possible D match to TRBD1 (5 bases). Trimming pared 3 bases from V and 3 bases from J, leaving 9 bases between. There are 13 residues in the CDR3. The germline V gene encodes CDR1 MNHEY and CDR2 SMNVEV (reference sequence). Here the CDR3 DNA reads TGTGCCAGCAGTTTGGGCAGGGTCTACGAGCAGTACTTC. This gives the protein CASSLGRVYEQYF.

The rearrangement uses TRBV3-1 (or the pseudogene TRBV3-2) and TRBJ2-5; D perhaps matches TRBD2 (6 bases). The CDR3 has 16 residues. CDR1 LGHDT and CDR2 YNNKEL come from the germline V gene (reference sequence). Trimming stripped 0 bases from V and 4 bases from J, with 15 bases between. Written as DNA, the CDR3 is TGTGCCAGCAGCCAAGATTCTTACTCGGGGGTAGAGACCCAGTACTTC. It codes for CASSQDSYSGVETQYF.

This rearrangement joins TRBV5-4 to TRBJ2-1; 10 nucleotides align to TRBD2. This CDR3 region has 16 residues. From germline, CDR1 is SGHNT and CDR2 YYREEE (reference sequence). With 4 bases clipped from V and 4 bases from J, the junction kept 8 bases outside the gene matches. CDR3 sequence (DNA): TGTGCCAGCAGCCTTCAGAGTAGCGGGGGGTACAATGAGCAGTTCTTC. Its protein product is CASSLQSSGGYNEQFF.

The chain combines TRBV6-2 or TRBV6-3 with TRBJ1-6, with 9 bases lining up with TRBD1. Germline CDR1 MNHEY, CDR2 SVGEGT. The CDR3 has 15 residues. The V gene end was trimmed by 5 bases and the J gene end by 10 bases; junction bases not matched to a gene: 9. CDR3 DNA: TGTGCCAGCAGTCCGACCGGGACAGGGAGGTCACCCCTCCACTTT. This codes for CASSPTGTGRSPLHF.

CDR3 DNA sequence: TGTGCCAGCAGTTTGCGGCTAGCGGGGTTGAACACCGGGGAGCTGTTTTTT. This encodes CASSLRLAGLNTGELFF. The chain is built from TRBV28 and TRBJ2-2; 9 positions match TRBD2. After removal of 3 bases from V and 1 base from J, the junction contained 6 bases not matched to a gene. The CDR3 loop spans 17 amino acids. CDR1 MDHEN and CDR2 SYDVKM come from the germline V gene.

The chain uses TRBV3-1 (or the pseudogene TRBV3-2) and TRBJ1-2, with 11 positions matching TRBD1. V was clipped by 4 bases and J by 8 bases; unmatched bases: 6. The CDR3 is made up of 14 amino acids. Germline V gene data show CDR1 as LGHDT and CDR2 as YNNKEL (reference sequence). This CDR3 is CASSPLDRGRGYTF. DNA of the CDR3: TGTGCCAGCAGCCCATTGGACAGGGGGCGCGGCTACACCTTC.